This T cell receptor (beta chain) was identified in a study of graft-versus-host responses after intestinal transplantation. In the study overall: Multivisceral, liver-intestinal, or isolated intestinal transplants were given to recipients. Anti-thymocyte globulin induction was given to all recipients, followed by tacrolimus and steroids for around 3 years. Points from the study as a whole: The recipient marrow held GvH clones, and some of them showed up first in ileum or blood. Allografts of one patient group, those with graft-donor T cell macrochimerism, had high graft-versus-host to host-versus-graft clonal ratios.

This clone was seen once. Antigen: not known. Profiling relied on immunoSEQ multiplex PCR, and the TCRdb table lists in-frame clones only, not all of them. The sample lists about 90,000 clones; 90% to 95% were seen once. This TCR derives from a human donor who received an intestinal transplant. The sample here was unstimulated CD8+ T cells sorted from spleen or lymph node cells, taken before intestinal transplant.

CDR3 DNA: TGTGCCAGCAGTCGTTTAGCGGGAGGAAACTACGAGCAGTACTTC. It translates to CASSRLAGGNYEQYF. The chain links TRBV6-4 to TRBJ2-5; 10 bases match TRBD2. The J call may be in error: the DNA end matches TRBJ2-7 better. CDR1 is MRHNA and CDR2 is SNTAGT in the germline V gene. This CDR3 is built from 15 residues.